These T cell receptor beta chains were read from a single sample in a study of PD-1 blockade in classical Hodgkin lymphoma. Libraries were prepared by immunoSEQ multiplex PCR; TCRdb keeps only in-frame clonotypes and omits some of them. The table includes around 50,000 clones, around 90% detected once. The source material was peripheral blood mononuclear cells (PBMCs), sampled before the fourth cycle of nivolumab. Receptor source: a human donor with classical Hodgkin lymphoma. Both conserved end residues are part of each CDR3. Each record gives: D gene, J gene, V gene, CDR3 protein. The D gene is left open where the match is weak.

NA TRBJ2-3 TRBV7-9 CASSPWGDPQYF
NA TRBJ1-1 TRBV7-2 CASSLGRLNTEAFF
NA TRBJ1-5 TRBV6-6 CASSLRGAGNQPQHF
NA TRBJ2-1 TRBV4-2 CASSQVIGLGGGEQFF
NA TRBJ1-5 TRBV25-1 CASSAAPFGKPQHF
NA TRBJ1-5 TRBV5-1 CASSPPPLPDQPQHF
NA TRBJ2-1 TRBV5-1 CASSLETHAGEQFF
TRBD1 TRBJ2-7 TRBV6-1 CASSEVGTGGYEQYF
TRBD2 TRBJ2-1 TRBV10-1 CASSLSGATYNEQFF
NA TRBJ1-4 TRBV4-1 CASSQFRGGAPENEKLFF
NA TRBJ2-7 TRBV14 CASSQVPRQALSYEQYF
NA TRBJ2-7 TRBV20-1 CSARFSYEQYF
NA TRBJ2-5 TRBV19 CASSLSVASRGPRETQYF
NA TRBJ2-2 TRBV28 CASSSWDFSTGELFF
NA TRBJ2-1 TRBV7-2 CASSFPGLYNEQFF
NA TRBJ1-2 TRBV6-1 CASSRTGGYTF
NA TRBJ2-7 TRBV7-9 CASSPTWDMQYF
NA TRBJ2-3 TRBV2 CASSPQDLADTQYF
NA TRBJ2-7 TRBV5-1 CASSLDTTGYEQYF
TRBD2 TRBJ2-7 TRBV29-1 CSVEGLAGYEQYF
TRBD2 TRBJ2-7 TRBV10-2 CASEGSSGSRYYEQYF
NA TRBJ2-4 TRBV28 CASTERGEAKNIQYF
NA TRBJ2-5 TRBV27 CASSLSPGGKTQYF
NA TRBJ2-2 TRBV7-3 CASSLDYTGELFF
TRBD1 TRBJ2-3 TRBV28 CASSPPDRASTDTQYF
TRBD2 TRBJ2-7 TRBV10-3 CAIRPGLAGPFTYEQYF
TRBD1 TRBJ1-1 TRBV19 CASSLIKGQEENTEAFF
NA TRBJ1-1 TRBV10-2 CASSTDRRGNTEAFF
NA TRBJ1-4 TRBV6-1 CASSVNRGEKLFF
NA TRBJ2-7 TRBV28 CASSLRGGYEQYF
NA TRBJ2-5 TRBV10-3 CAISGSPRQETQYF
NA TRBJ2-7 TRBV7-2 CASSLREQYF
TRBD1 TRBJ1-2 TRBV6-6 CASSSIQGAPSGYTF
TRBD1 TRBJ1-2 TRBV5-4 CASSPDRGLIYGYTF
NA TRBJ2-1 TRBV11-2 CASSPGTWQQFF
NA TRBJ2-3 TRBV6-4 CASSGLTGDTQYF
TRBD1 TRBJ1-1 TRBV29-1 CSAARQGRTEAFF